This T cell receptor (beta chain) appears in the sequencing data of a study of early T cells in non-severe SARS-CoV-2 infection. Points from the study as a whole: There was a bias toward anti-spike CD8 responses in VDJdb matching, which missed private and CD4 specificities.

TCRdb re-called the 5' RACE reads with MiXCR, one entry per CDR3 protein. The data show tens of thousands of distinct CDR3 sequences, about 5.7% seen once. Trimming removed 5 bases from V and 0 bases from J, with 16 bases in between. CDR3 length: 16 residues. This clonotype was counted between two and nine times. Antigen specificity is unknown. Just one base apart from a much larger clone, this may be a read error. The CDR3 does not end in the conserved phenylalanine or tryptophan, so this is likely a read error. Sequencing input: whole blood. The sequence came from an adult who was a healthcare worker with PCR-confirmed SARS-CoV-2 infection or an uninfected control (not recorded which). The chain recombines TRBV12-3 or TRBV12-4 with TRBJ1-1; maybe TRBD1 (5 bases). DNA of the CDR3: TGTGCCAGCAGTCCCCGAAGGGGCGGCCTGAACACTGAAGCTTTCTCT. This sequence encodes CASSPRRGGLNTEAFS.